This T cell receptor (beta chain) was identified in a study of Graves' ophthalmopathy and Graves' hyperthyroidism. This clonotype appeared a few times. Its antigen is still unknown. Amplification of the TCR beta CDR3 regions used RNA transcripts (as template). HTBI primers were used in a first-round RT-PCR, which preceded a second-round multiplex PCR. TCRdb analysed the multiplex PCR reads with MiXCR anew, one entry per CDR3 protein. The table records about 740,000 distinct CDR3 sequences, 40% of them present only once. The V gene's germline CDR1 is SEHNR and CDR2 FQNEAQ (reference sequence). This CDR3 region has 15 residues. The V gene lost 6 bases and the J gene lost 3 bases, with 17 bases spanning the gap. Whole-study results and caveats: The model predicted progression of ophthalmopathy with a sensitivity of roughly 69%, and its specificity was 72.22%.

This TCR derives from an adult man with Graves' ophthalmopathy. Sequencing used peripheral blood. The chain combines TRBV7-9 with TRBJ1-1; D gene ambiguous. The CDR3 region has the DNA TGTGCCAGCAGTCCCCCCCCGAGTCGAGACACTGAAGCTTTCTTT. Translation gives CASSPPPSRDTEAFF.